A single sample is the source of the 32 T cell receptor beta chains below, sequenced in a study of control samples from healthy donors and cancer patients. The assay was immunoSEQ multiplex PCR, and TCRdb's table has in-frame clones only and misses some. The sample includes approximately 79,000 clones, 75% to 90% of them seen just once. Source material: blood. These receptors were obtained from a man between 50 and 59 years old in good health.

The V call is TRBV7-9, the J call TRBJ2-4, with unresolved D. Germline V gene sequence: CDR1 SEHNR, CDR2 FQNEAQ (reference sequence). Deletions cut 1 base from V and 0 bases from J, with 7 bases between. CDR3 length: 15 amino acids. The CDR3 reads CASSLVGLAKNIQYF. The CDR3 DNA is TGTGCCAGCAGCTTAGTTGGCCTAGCCAAAAACATTCAGTACTTC.

This chain joins TRBV13 and TRBJ2-2; D might be TRBD2 (6 bases). Germline assignment: CDR1 PRHDT and CDR2 FYEKMQ (reference sequence). CDR3 length: 15 amino acids. With 5 bases removed from V and 3 bases from J, the gap between germline ends came to 13 bases. The CDR3 region has the DNA TGTGCCAGCAGCGCCGGGACGGGAGACACCGGGGAGCTGTTTTTT. Translated: CASSAGTGDTGELFF.

The CDR3 is CARKSGTGNTGELFF. DNA of the CDR3: TGTGCCCGGAAATCCGGGACAGGGAACACCGGGGAGCTGTTTTTT. The chain is built from TRBV30 and TRBJ2-2; 8 positions match TRBD1. J gave up 1 base and V 8 bases, and 9 bases lay outside the gene matches. From germline, CDR1 is GTSNPN and CDR2 SVGIG (reference sequence). The CDR3 covers 15 residues.

The chain is built from TRBV7-9 and TRBJ1-2, with 7 bases that match TRBD1. There are 13 residues in the CDR3. Trimming at V came to 3 bases and at J to 4 bases, leaving 2 bases not matched to a gene. Germline V CDR1 and CDR2: SEHNR, FQNEAQ (reference sequence). This chain's CDR3 is CASSFRDSYGYTF. CDR3 DNA sequence: TGTGCCAGCAGCTTCCGGGACAGCTATGGCTACACCTTC.

V gene TRBV6-5 combines with J gene TRBJ1-5; D uncertain. V dropped 7 bases and J dropped 2 bases, with 6 bases sitting between them. The CDR3 length is 12 residues. Germline-derived CDR1 and CDR2 are MNHEY and SVGAGI. The CDR3: CASNSGNQPQHF. In nucleotides, the CDR3 is TGTGCCAGCAACTCCGGCAATCAGCCCCAGCATTTT.

The gene calls are TRBV7-9 and TRBJ2-7; D is uncertain. CDR1 SEHNR and CDR2 FQNEAQ come from the germline V gene (reference sequence). V was clipped by 1 base and J by 6 bases, with 10 bases between them. There are 13 residues in the CDR3. As DNA, the CDR3 is TGTGCCAGCAGCTTAGGTTCGTCTGGCGAGCAGTACTTC. Translated, it gives CASSLGSSGEQYF.

The V gene is TRBV14, the J gene TRBJ1-2; D unclear. The germline gives CDR1 SGHDN, CDR2 FVKESK. This CDR3 contains 11 residues. Trimming removed 3 bases from V and 5 bases from J, with 4 bases in between. CDR3 residues: CASSQGYGYTF. For the CDR3, the DNA is TGTGCCAGCAGCCAGGGTTATGGCTACACCTTC.

The chain carries TRBV4-3 and TRBJ1-2; 7 bases map to TRBD1. This CDR3 has 15 amino acids. From germline, CDR1 is LGHNA and CDR2 YSLEER. V shed 0 bases and J 8 bases; nucleotides not matched to a gene: 9. The CDR3 spells CASSQDWGQGEGYTF. CDR3 coding DNA: TGCGCCAGCAGCCAAGATTGGGGGCAGGGGGAAGGCTACACCTTC.

The chain links TRBV4-3 to TRBJ2-3, with 11 bases matching TRBD2. With 4 bases clipped from V and 4 bases from J, the junction kept 16 bases outside the gene matches. The CDR3 consists of 19 residues. CDR1 and CDR2 from the germline V gene are LGHNA and YSLEER. The CDR3 is CASSPDISGGAFVADTQYF. The CDR3 DNA is TGCGCCAGCAGCCCTGATATTAGCGGGGGGGCCTTTGTAGCAGATACGCAGTATTTT.

The rearrangement joins TRBV29-1 to TRBJ1-3; a weak D match, TRBD1 (5 bases). The CDR3 sequence is 15 residues long. Trimming took off 4 bases at V and 2 bases at J, with 15 bases between the two ends. CDR1 is SQVTM, CDR2 ANQGSEA, per germline. The CDR3 loop is CSVVMATGTGNTIYF. The CDR3 region has the DNA TGCAGCGTTGTCATGGCAACAGGAACTGGAAACACCATATATTTT.

The rearrangement uses TRBV12-3 or TRBV12-4 and TRBJ1-3, with D maybe TRBD1 (5 bases). Trimming took 5 bases from V and 8 from J, leaving 10 bases between them. This CDR3 is 12 amino acids long. The CDR3 loop is CASSPRVHTIYF. The CDR3 nucleotides read TGTGCCAGCAGTCCCAGGGTGCACACCATATATTTT.

J is TRBJ2-7 and V is TRBV29-1; TRBD1 might be the D (5 bases). The germline V and J ends were trimmed by 4 bases and 2 bases, with 12 bases remaining between them. Germline V lookup: CDR1 SQVTM, CDR2 ANQGSEA. CDR3 size: 13 residues. The CDR3 coding sequence is TGCAGCGTTGCAGACAGTCACCCCTACGAGCAGTACTTC. Translated, it gives CSVADSHPYEQYF.

This chain connects TRBV7-2 to TRBJ1-1; D unclear. V lost 5 bases, J lost 4 bases, and 17 bases lay in between. This CDR3 contains 15 residues. Per germline, CDR1 SGHTA and CDR2 FQGNSA. The CDR3 region has the DNA TGTGCCAGCAGCACAGTTGGGAGCACGGGCACTGAAGCTTTCTTT. The encoded protein is CASSTVGSTGTEAFF.

The chain combines TRBV7-2 with TRBJ2-1, with D perhaps matching TRBD1 (6 bases). CDR3 length: 15 amino acids. CDR1 SGHTA and CDR2 FQGNSA come from the germline V gene. Trimming cost V 2 bases and J 3 bases, with 11 bases left between them. Here the CDR3 DNA reads TGTGCCAGCAGCTTACAGGGGCTGGACTACAATGAGCAGTTCTTC. As protein: CASSLQGLDYNEQFF. The whole variable domain, filled in from reference TRBV7-2 and TRBJ2-1, reads GAGVSQSPSNKVTEKGKDVELRCDPISGHTALYWYRQSLGQGLEFLIYFQGNSAPDKSGLPSDRFSAERTGGSVSTLTIQRTQQEDSAVYLCASSLQGLDYNEQFFGPGTRLTVL.

The chain is built from TRBV5-1 and TRBJ1-1, with unresolved D. The V gene's germline CDR1 is SGHRS and CDR2 YFSETQ. The CDR3 covers 14 residues. V lost 0 bases, J lost 6 bases, and 12 bases lay in between. CDR3: CASSLDEGRAEAFF. The CDR3, as DNA: TGCGCCAGCAGCTTGGATGAGGGCCGGGCTGAAGCTTTCTTT.

This clone was recorded once. The V gene is TRBV6-6, the J gene TRBJ1-4; D may be TRBD1 (5 bases). V lost 0 bases and J 8 bases, leaving 13 bases between the germline ends. This CDR3 has 15 residues. Germline values: CDR1 MNHNY, CDR2 SVGAGI (reference sequence). CDR3 nucleotide sequence: TGTGCCAGCAGTTACTCAGGGCAGGGTTTGGAAAAACTGTTTTTT. It is translated as CASSYSGQGLEKLFF.

The J gene is TRBJ2-5, the V gene TRBV3-1 (or the pseudogene TRBV3-2), with TRBD1 matching 8 bases. With 0 bases clipped from V and 7 bases from J, the junction kept 4 bases outside the gene matches. The germline CDR1 and CDR2 sequences are LGHDT and YNNKEL (reference sequence). The CDR3 has 14 amino acids. CDR3 bases: TGTGCCAGCAGCCAAGATTCAGGGGGCTTGACCCAGTACTTC. Translating gives CASSQDSGGLTQYF.

The V call is TRBV3-1 (or the pseudogene TRBV3-2), the J call TRBJ1-6; D is unresolved. V shed 0 bases and J shed 8 bases, with 17 bases lying between them. The CDR3 is 17 residues long. In germline, CDR1 is LGHDT, CDR2 YNNKEL (reference sequence). The CDR3 DNA is TGTGCCAGCAGCCAAGATTGGCAGGTGGCCGGGGATTCACCCCTCCACTTT. This gives the protein CASSQDWQVAGDSPLHF.

This chain joins TRBV11-3 and TRBJ1-1; D is uncertain. The germline CDR1 and CDR2 sequences are SGHNT and YENEEA. The CDR3 covers 15 residues. V lost 1 base, J lost 1 base, and 10 bases lay in between. Here the CDR3 DNA reads TGTGCCAGCAGCTTAGGCTACGGCTCGAACACTGAAGCTTTCTTT. It yields the protein CASSLGYGSNTEAFF.

This chain uses TRBV19 with TRBJ2-5, with D possibly called TRBD1 or TRBD2 (5 bases each). This CDR3 region has 15 residues. Germline values: CDR1 LNHDA, CDR2 SQIVND (reference sequence). V dropped 5 bases and J dropped 2 bases, with 15 bases sitting between them. For the CDR3, the DNA is TGTGCCAGTAGTCCAAGAGGGAACAGGCAAGAGACCCAGTACTTC. As protein: CASSPRGNRQETQYF.

The chain has TRBV9 and TRBJ2-3; D unclear. Germline-derived CDR1 and CDR2 are SGDLS and YYNGEE. This CDR3 comprises 13 residues. Trimming left V 1 base short and J 3 bases short, with 6 bases between. CDR3 loop: CASSVRMTDTQYF. CDR3 bases: TGTGCCAGCAGCGTACGGATGACAGATACGCAGTATTTT.

V and J are TRBV19 and TRBJ1-2, with D possibly TRBD1 on 5 matching bases. This CDR3 is 16 amino acids long. Per the germline V gene, CDR1 is LNHDA and CDR2 is SQIVND (reference sequence). Deletions cut 1 base from V and 8 bases from J, with 20 bases between. The CDR3 DNA follows: TGTGCCAGTAGTATAGGCGTCCCGGGACCCCAGAAAGGCTACACCTTC. Its protein product is CASSIGVPGPQKGYTF.

The chain employs TRBV7-8 and TRBJ1-2; D is uncertain. This CDR3 has 12 residues. The V and J ends lost 0 bases and 4 bases respectively, with 3 bases between them. Per germline, CDR1 SGHVS and CDR2 FQNEAQ. The CDR3 reads CASSLASYGYTF. CDR3 bases: TGTGCCAGCAGCTTAGCCAGCTATGGCTACACCTTC.

This rearrangement joins TRBV30 to TRBJ1-1; 7 bases are a match to TRBD1. Germline V gene lookup returns CDR1 GTSNPN and CDR2 SVGIG (reference sequence). The CDR3 loop spans 12 amino acids. V shed 5 bases, J shed 4 bases, and the junction held 4 bases outside the gene matches. CDR3 DNA sequence: TGTGCCTGGGGTTCAGGGGGCACTGAAGCTTTCTTT. Protein: CAWGSGGTEAFF.

The V and J genes are TRBV9 and TRBJ2-1, with no clear D. V was clipped by 1 base and J by 1 base, with 12 bases between them. This CDR3 comprises 16 residues. Germline assignment: CDR1 SGDLS and CDR2 YYNGEE. In nucleotides, the CDR3 is TGTGCCAGCAGCGTATTCGACCAATGGTCCTACAATGAGCAGTTCTTC. Its protein product is CASSVFDQWSYNEQFF.

The CDR3 loop reads CAWSGHANGQGTEAFF. Written as DNA, the CDR3 is TGTGCCTGGAGTGGTCACGCGAACGGCCAAGGGACTGAAGCTTTCTTT. The V and J genes are TRBV30 and TRBJ1-1; unclear D gene. Trimming shortened V by 1 base and J by 5 bases, and 20 bases separated the two germline ends. This CDR3 spans 16 amino acids. Germline V gene lookup returns CDR1 GTSNPN and CDR2 SVGIG (reference sequence).

This clone was observed a few times. The rearrangement joins TRBV3-1 (or the pseudogene TRBV3-2) to TRBJ2-4, with D tentatively TRBD2 (5 bases). CDR1 LGHDT and CDR2 YNNKEL come from the germline V gene (reference sequence). Trimming shortened V by 4 bases and J by 1 base, and 11 bases separated the two germline ends. The CDR3 has 15 residues. CDR3 residues: CASSLIGEAKNIQYF. In DNA form, the CDR3 reads TGTGCCAGCAGCCTGATTGGGGAGGCCAAAAACATTCAGTACTTC.

The V and J genes are TRBV5-1 and TRBJ1-6; D unclear. CDR3 length equals 13 residues. Germline V CDR1 and CDR2: SGHRS, YFSETQ. V gave up 0 bases and J gave up 14 bases, with 12 bases separating them. The CDR3 DNA reads as TGCGCCAGCAGCTTGGACCCCTGGGCAGCCCTCCACTTT. It encodes CASSLDPWAALHF.

The CDR3 DNA sequence: TGTGCCTGGTCCGGACTAGCGGGGGGACCCACAGATACGCAGTATTTT. This codes for CAWSGLAGGPTDTQYF. The gene calls are TRBV30 and TRBJ2-3; 14 positions match TRBD2. J was trimmed by 2 bases and V by 5 bases; bases with no gene match: 6. CDR1 GTSNPN and CDR2 SVGIG come from the germline V gene (reference sequence). This CDR3 spans 16 amino acids.

The chain joins TRBV7-2 to TRBJ2-3, with 13 bases lining up with TRBD2. Per germline, CDR1 SGHTA and CDR2 FQGNSA. Unmatched junction bases numbered 3, after V lost 1 base and J lost 2 bases. The CDR3 loop spans 17 amino acids. The chain's CDR3 is CASSLVGLAGATDTQYF. As DNA, the CDR3 is TGTGCCAGCAGCTTAGTCGGACTAGCGGGGGCCACAGATACGCAGTATTTT. The full variable domain, rest sourced from reference TRBV7-2 and TRBJ2-3, is GAGVSQSPSNKVTEKGKDVELRCDPISGHTALYWYRQSLGQGLEFLIYFQGNSAPDKSGLPSDRFSAERTGGSVSTLTIQRTQQEDSAVYLCASSLVGLAGATDTQYFGPGTRLTVL.

This chain uses TRBV19 with TRBJ1-1, with a possible D match to TRBD1 (5 bases). CDR3 length: 13 amino acids. With 7 bases removed from V and 1 base from J, the gap between germline ends came to 10 bases. The germline V gene has CDR1 LNHDA and CDR2 SQIVND (reference sequence). The CDR3 protein is CASTLDRNTEAFF. For the CDR3, the DNA is TGTGCCAGTACCTTAGACAGGAACACTGAAGCTTTCTTT. The full variable domain, completed using reference TRBV19 and TRBJ1-1, is DGGITQSPKYLFRKEGQNVTLSCEQNLNHDAMYWYRQDPGQGLRLIYYSQIVNDFQKGDIAEGYSVSREKKESFPLTVTSAQKNPTAFYLCASTLDRNTEAFFGQGTRLTVV.

The chain carries TRBV6-6 and TRBJ1-5; D gene ambiguous. The CDR3 is 14 residues long. The germline V gene has CDR1 MNHNY and CDR2 SVGAGI (reference sequence). V was cut by 2 bases and J by 4 bases, with 9 bases left in between. This CDR3 reads CASSYDSANQPQHF. The CDR3 DNA sequence: TGTGCCAGCAGTTACGATTCAGCTAATCAGCCCCAGCATTTT.